Presented here are 26 T cell receptor beta chains from one specimen sequenced in a study of tumor-infiltrating lymphocytes in primary liver carcinoma. Constant-region priming of approximately 0.55 ug total RNA yielded TCR beta cDNA. Library construction for TCR beta comprised three nested multiplex PCR rounds performed with slightly modified ARM-PCR. TRBV1-TRBV30 forward primers paired with a C-beta reverse primer were used in the first two PCR rounds, which ran approximately 10 cycles each. Using its own MiXCR run on the multiplex PCR reads, TCRdb lists one record per CDR3 protein. The repertoire includes tens of thousands of distinct CDR3 sequences, more than 70% of them detected once, and about 37% sits in the top ten. For each extraction, RNA and DNA were obtained together from roughly 20-30 mg of unsorted bulk tissue. Specimen: tumor-adjacent normal liver tissue. Receptor source: a woman aged 25-40 years with primary liver carcinoma and hepatitis B virus infection.

On this clonotype itself: Given the absence of the conserved phenylalanine or tryptophan at the CDR3 end, a read error is likely. The rearrangement joins TRBV12-3 or TRBV12-4 to TRBJ1-2; 7 positions match TRBD1. This CDR3 is 16 amino acids long. CDR3 loop: CASSLAQTSQGVGYTL. The CDR3 DNA reads TGCGCCAGCAGTTTAGCCCAGACTTCGCAGGGGGTTGGGTACACCCTC.

This clonotype has a single count. The junction departs from the called germline gene at one end, perhaps through a read error. J is TRBJ2-1 and V is TRBV11-2; D gene unclear. The CDR3 is made up of 13 amino acids. Germline assignment: CDR1 SGHAT and CDR2 FQNNGV. CDR3 nucleotides: TGTGTCAGCAGCTTAGGTTCCTACAATGTGCAGTTCTTC. This translates into CVSSLGSYNVQFF.

Comment on this clonotype: The conserved phenylalanine or tryptophan normally closing the CDR3 is absent here, so this likely arose from a read error. The CDR3 sequence: CASSHAELVNEQFL. The CDR3 coding sequence is TGCGCCAGCAGCCATGCAGAGTTGGTCAATGAGCAGTTCTTA. The chain links TRBV4-3 to TRBJ2-1; the D is unclear. Germline V lookup: CDR1 LGHNA, CDR2 YSLEER. This CDR3 has 14 residues. Between the trimmed V and J ends, which lost 3 bases and 6 bases, there was a span of 12 bases.

As for this clonotype: It may be a read error: a sequence one base away is much more abundant. In this CDR3 the conserved last residue, phenylalanine or tryptophan, is missing, so a read error is likely. V is TRBV20-1 and J is TRBJ2-7; D remains unclear. CDR3 size: 15 residues. With 1 base removed from V and 4 bases from J, the gap between germline ends came to 17 bases. Germline-derived CDR1 and CDR2 are DFQATT and SNEGSKA (reference sequence). CDR3 residues: CSARGGGALRYEQYY. CDR3 DNA sequence: TGCAGTGCTAGAGGGGGTGGAGCCCTACGTTACGAGCAGTACTAC.

Concerning this clonotype itself: Germline and junction disagree at one end, which may indicate a read error. The V and J genes are TRBV4-1 and TRBJ2-3; D remains ambiguous. CDR3 length: 15 residues. Germline CDR1 reads MGHRA; CDR2 reads YSYEKL. The CDR3 region has the DNA TGCGCCAGCAGCCAAGGGCAGAAAAGCACACATACGCAGTATTTT. Its translation is CASSQGQKSTHTQYF.

About this clonotype itself: The junction departs from germline at one end; a sequencing error may be responsible. The V call is TRBV29-1, the J call TRBJ2-7, with a possible D match to TRBD2 (5 bases). The germline CDR1 and CDR2 sequences are SQVTM and ANQGSEA. This CDR3 is 13 amino acids long. The CDR3 loop is CSVGGSSSYEQYF. The CDR3 DNA reads as TGTAGCGTTGGAGGCAGTAGCTCCTACGAGCAGTACTTC.

This clonotype has only a few counts. The CDR3 coding sequence is TGTGCCAGCGTGAGACATATCAATGAGCAGTTCTTC. Translation gives CASVRHINEQFF. The gene calls are TRBV2 and TRBJ2-1; unclear D gene. The CDR3 totals 12 residues. The germline V and J ends were trimmed by 8 bases and 6 bases, with 11 bases remaining between them. CDR1 SNHLY and CDR2 FYNNEI come from the germline V gene.

V is TRBV7-3 and J is TRBJ2-1; D is uncertain. Germline CDR1 SGHTA, CDR2 FQGTGA. V shed 4 bases and J shed 9 bases, with 16 bases lying between them. The CDR3 is made up of 14 amino acids. The CDR3 protein is CASSYGVDSPEQFF. CDR3 DNA sequence: TGTGCCAGCAGCTATGGGGTAGATTCTCCTGAGCAGTTCTTC.

Of note for this clonotype: The CDR3 does not end in the conserved phenylalanine or tryptophan, so this is likely a read error. This chain connects TRBV12-3 or TRBV12-4 to TRBJ2-1; 11 bases align to TRBD2. The CDR3 spans 16 residues. The J segment lost 6 bases and the V segment lost 5 bases, leaving 9 bases of the junction unmatched. CDR3: CASSTLGLADFNEQFV. The CDR3 DNA is TGTGCCAGCAGTACCCTGGGACTAGCGGACTTCAATGAGCAGTTCGTA.

A remark on this clonotype: The junction shows a germline mismatch at one end, possibly a read error. The genes are TRBV4-3 and TRBJ2-1; D is uncertain. The CDR3 extends over 14 amino acids. The germline gives CDR1 LGHNA, CDR2 YSLEER. CDR3 sequence (DNA): TGCGACAGCAGTCACACAGAGTCGGTCAATGAGCAGTTCTTC. It translates to CDSSHTESVNEQFF.

In regard to this clonotype: A read error may account for a junction end that differs from germline. V and J are TRBV6-5 and TRBJ1-2, with 8 bases that match TRBD1. The CDR3 loop spans 14 amino acids. CDR1 MNHEY and CDR2 SVGAGI come from the germline V gene. This chain's CDR3 is CASNYNGQGRGYAF. The CDR3 DNA is TGTGCCAGCAATTATAACGGACAGGGCAGAGGCTACGCCTTC.

Details on this clonotype: A read error is likely, as this CDR3 ends without the conserved phenylalanine or tryptophan. The chain couples TRBV28 to TRBJ1-3; no clear D gene. Trimming left V 3 bases short and J 4 bases short, with 10 bases between. Germline V gene sequence: CDR1 MDHEN, CDR2 SYDVKM. The length of the CDR3 is 14 residues. CDR3 DNA: TGTGCCAGCAGTTTCAAAGCCCGGGGAAACACCATATATTAT. The encoded protein is CASSFKARGNTIYY.

This clonotype counts as medium-sized (0.01 to 0.1%). The J gene is TRBJ2-1, the V gene TRBV5-6; D ambiguous. Germline values: CDR1 SGHDT, CDR2 YYEEEE. The CDR3 runs 17 residues. Trimming removed 2 bases from V and 7 bases from J, with 22 bases in between. The CDR3 DNA sequence: TGTGCCAGCAGCTTTGACCCCTTCCAGCAATATGGGAATGAGCAGTTCTTC. This gives the protein CASSFDPFQQYGNEQFF.

Concerning this clonotype itself: A much larger clone lies a single base off, so this may be a read error. The chain is built from TRBV28 and TRBJ2-1; 9 bases are a match to TRBD2. Looked up from germline, CDR1 is MDHEN and CDR2 is SYDVKM. CDR3 length equals 18 residues. CDR3 amino acids: CTSSLRREGFQRPDEQFF. The CDR3 DNA sequence: TGTACCAGCAGTTTAAGGCGGGAGGGCTTCCAACGGCCCGATGAGCAGTTCTTC.

This clonotype has ten or more counts. This rearrangement joins TRBV5-6 to TRBJ2-7; TRBD2 is a possible D gene (8 bases). Germline V gene data show CDR1 as SGHDT and CDR2 as YYEEEE. The CDR3 is 20 amino acids. Between the trimmed V and J ends, which lost 1 base and 2 bases, there was a span of 28 bases. The CDR3 loop reads CASSLFGWSGGTRETYEQYF. CDR3 DNA: TGTGCCAGCAGCTTGTTTGGGTGGTCAGGGGGGACTAGGGAAACCTACGAGCAGTACTTC.

A note on this clonotype: This CDR3 fails to terminate in the conserved phenylalanine or tryptophan, so it likely reflects a read error. No DNA is shown, since the ends of the CDR3 on it are uncertain; the CDR3 is the one TCRdb lists. The chain uses TRBV11-2 and TRBJ2-7. Germline assignment: CDR1 SGHAT and CDR2 FQNNGV. The CDR3 extends over 11 residues, inclusive of both ends. CDR3: CASSPAGEHYS.

As to this clonotype: The junction does not match germline at one end; this may be a read error. The chain combines TRBV12-3 or TRBV12-4 with TRBJ2-1, with 9 nucleotides matching TRBD2. CDR3 length: 15 residues. The CDR3 loop reads CASSLLTSGYSEQFF. In DNA, the CDR3 is TGTGCCAGCAGTTTACTGACTAGCGGTTACAGTGAGCAGTTCTTC.

This clonotype has only one observation. Germline and junction disagree at one end, which may indicate a read error. This sequence joins TRBV5-4 and TRBJ1-1, with D hard to call. The CDR3 runs to 14 residues. The germline gives CDR1 SGHNT, CDR2 YYREEE (reference sequence). CDR3 bases: TGTGTCAGCAGCTGGGGATTGGGATGCACTGAAGCTTTCTTT. Its translation: CVSSWGLGCTEAFF.

On this clonotype: The CDR3 ends on some other residue instead of the conserved phenylalanine or tryptophan, so this is likely a read error. The limits of the CDR3 on the DNA are not certain, so only TCRdb's listed CDR3 is given. The V gene is TRBV11-2, the J gene TRBJ2-1. Including both end residues, the CDR3 is 13 amino acids long. Germline lookup yields CDR1 SGHAT and CDR2 FQNNGV. This CDR3 is CTSRLGSYNEQLS.

This clonotype was detected many times. The V call is TRBV12-3 or TRBV12-4, the J call TRBJ1-5; 9 positions match TRBD1. This CDR3 is built from 16 residues. Trimming at V came to 7 bases and at J to 0 bases, leaving 7 bases not matched to a gene. For the CDR3, the DNA is TGTGCCAGCACCCGGACAGGGGCCCTTAGCAATCAGCCCCAGCATTTT. It encodes CASTRTGALSNQPQHF.

Regarding this clonotype: Germline and junction disagree at one end, which may indicate a read error. The chain carries TRBV6-5 and TRBJ2-1; TRBD2 might be the D (6 bases). Per the germline V gene, CDR1 is MNHEY and CDR2 is SVGAGI. The CDR3 extends over 13 amino acids. In DNA form, the CDR3 reads TGTGCCGGCAGTGGGACGGCGGGGAATGAACAGTTCTTC. Its translation is CAGSGTAGNEQFF.

In this sample, this clonotype turned up once. This chain connects TRBV21-1 to TRBJ2-7; the D segment call TRBD1 is taken from the table without a DNA check. TRBV21-1 is a pseudogene locus. The CDR3 spans 14 residues. Written as DNA, the CDR3 is TGTGTCAGCAGCTCCCCGGAGGCCACCTACGAGCAGTACTTC. Encoded protein: CVSSSPEATYEQYF.

Remarks on this clonotype: Germline is not matched at one junction end, which may reflect a read error. CDR3 in amino acids: CSVERDGTDTQYF. For the CDR3, the DNA is TGCAGCGTCGAGCGGGACGGCACGGATACGCAGTATTTT. The rearrangement joins TRBV29-1 to TRBJ2-3, with 7 nucleotides matching TRBD2. This CDR3 has 13 amino acids. Germline V lookup: CDR1 SQVTM, CDR2 ANQGSEA.

The sample holds one count of this clonotype. The germline gene is not matched at one end of the junction; a read error may be the cause. The rearrangement links TRBV4-3 to TRBJ1-6; D not resolved. The germline gives CDR1 LGHNA, CDR2 YSLEER. CDR3 length: 13 residues. The CDR3 spells CAGNHGEASSLHF. The CDR3, as DNA: TGCGCCGGCAACCATGGAGAGGCTTCATCCCTCCACTTT.

In this sample, this clonotype turned up once. The junction and the germline gene differ at one end; a read error may be behind it. This rearrangement joins TRBV7-9 to TRBJ2-1, with 7 bases identical to TRBD2. Germline V gene lookup returns CDR1 SEHNR and CDR2 FQNEAQ (reference sequence). The CDR3 runs to 17 residues. As DNA, the CDR3 is TGTGCCAGCAGGTCTATCAGCGCGGGAGCGATCTACAATCAGCAGTTCTTC. Protein product: CASRSISAGAIYNQQFF. The full variable domain, with the rest looked up from reference TRBV7-9 and TRBJ2-1, is DTGVSQNPRHKITKRGQNVTFRCDPISEHNRLYWYRQTLGQGPEFLTYFQNEAQLEKSRLLSDRFSAERPKGSFSTLEIQRTEQGDSAMYLCASRSISAGAIYNQQFFGPGTRLTVL.

This rearrangement joins TRBV4-1 to TRBJ1-4; D remains ambiguous. There are 14 residues in the CDR3. The germline gives CDR1 MGHRA, CDR2 YSYEKL. The V gene lost 4 bases and the J gene lost 6 bases, with 12 bases spanning the gap. This CDR3 reads CASSPPRVHEKLFF. DNA for the CDR3: TGCGCCAGCAGCCCCCCTCGGGTACATGAAAAACTGTTTTTT.